These 23 T cell receptor beta chains were sequenced from one sample in a study of technical replicates of blood from several donors. This table comes from immunoSEQ multiplex PCR, and its TCRdb copy is limited to in-frame clones, with some not included. The sample includes 59,000 or so clones, roughly 93% of them seen just once. The sequencing sample was made of PBMCs. These receptors were obtained from a human donor in good health. Some clones in this sample may be carry-over from other donors' samples.

V usage is TRBV4-3 and J usage is TRBJ2-5; 11 positions agree with TRBD2. CDR3 length: 15 residues. With 1 base clipped from V and 5 bases from J, the junction kept 3 bases outside the gene matches. Germline CDR1 reads LGHNA; CDR2 reads YSLEER. As DNA, the CDR3 is TGCGCCAGCAGCCAAGGACTAGCGGGAAGGGAGACCCAGTACTTC. Protein: CASSQGLAGRETQYF.

V gene TRBV5-5 combines with J gene TRBJ2-1, with 7 bases aligning to TRBD2. V shed 2 bases and J 4 bases; nucleotides not matched to a gene: 3. The CDR3 consists of 14 residues. Germline V gene data show CDR1 as SGHKS and CDR2 as YYEKEE (reference sequence). CDR3: CASSFGGGYNEQFF. CDR3 coding DNA: TGTGCCAGCAGCTTTGGCGGGGGATACAATGAGCAGTTCTTC.

The chain couples TRBV6-5 to TRBJ1-2; D not resolved. CDR3 size: 12 residues. V was cut by 6 bases and J by 5 bases, with 10 bases left in between. CDR1 and CDR2 from the germline V gene are MNHEY and SVGAGI. The CDR3 reads CASSTGGYGYTF. CDR3 nucleotides: TGTGCCAGCAGCACCGGAGGGTATGGCTACACCTTC.

The genes are TRBV7-9 and TRBJ2-5; 8 positions match TRBD1. Germline V gene data show CDR1 as SEHNR and CDR2 as FQNEAQ (reference sequence). This CDR3 has 16 amino acids. J gave up 3 bases and V 2 bases, and 8 bases lay outside the gene matches. The CDR3 region is CASSLRAGGIEETQYF. DNA for the CDR3: TGTGCCAGCAGCTTACGGGCAGGGGGCATAGAAGAGACCCAGTACTTC. Looking up the rest from reference TRBV7-9 and TRBJ2-5 gives the full variable domain: DTGVSQNPRHKITKRGQNVTFRCDPISEHNRLYWYRQTLGQGPEFLTYFQNEAQLEKSRLLSDRFSAERPKGSFSTLEIQRTEQGDSAMYLCASSLRAGGIEETQYFGPGTRLLVL.

The chain couples TRBV20-1 to TRBJ2-1; D is ambiguous. CDR3 length: 11 residues. Germline-derived CDR1 and CDR2 are DFQATT and SNEGSKA (reference sequence). V lost 5 bases to trimming and J lost 9 bases, with 11 bases between them. CDR3 sequence: CSAGPEGEQFF. CDR3 nucleotide sequence: TGCAGTGCTGGGCCGGAAGGTGAGCAGTTCTTC.

The V and J genes are TRBV9 and TRBJ1-5; D is ambiguous. V gave up 0 bases and J gave up 3 bases, with 4 bases separating them. The CDR3 is 13 residues long. Germline V gene data show CDR1 as SGDLS and CDR2 as YYNGEE. CDR3 region: CASSVGHNQPQHF. Here the CDR3 DNA reads TGTGCCAGCAGCGTAGGGCACAATCAGCCCCAGCATTTT. The whole variable domain, remainder taken from reference TRBV9 and TRBJ1-5, is DSGVTQTPKHLITATGQRVTLRCSPRSGDLSVYWYQQSLDQGLQFLIQYYNGEERAKGNILERFSAQQFPDLHSELNLSSLELGDSALYFCASSVGHNQPQHFGDGTRLSIL.

The chain joins TRBV20-1 to TRBJ2-5, with unresolved D. CDR1 is DFQATT and CDR2 is SNEGSKA in the germline V gene (reference sequence). The CDR3 runs 11 residues. V lost 0 bases to trimming and J lost 5 bases, with 4 bases between them. DNA for the CDR3: TGCAGTGCTAGAGATGGCGAGACCCAGTACTTC. Translating it yields CSARDGETQYF.

This chain uses TRBV6-5 with TRBJ2-7, with D maybe TRBD1 (5 bases). In germline, CDR1 is MNHEY, CDR2 SVGAGI. The V and J ends lost 0 bases and 1 base respectively, with 10 bases between them. The CDR3 is made up of 15 amino acids. CDR3 loop: CASSYSYQGSYEQYF. CDR3 nucleotides: TGTGCCAGCAGTTACTCGTATCAGGGTTCCTACGAGCAGTACTTC.

This clone was seen just once. The rearrangement uses TRBV7-8 and TRBJ2-3; TRBD2 agrees at 11 bases. The CDR3 extends over 18 amino acids. The germline gives CDR1 SGHVS, CDR2 FQNEAQ. V was clipped by 5 bases and J by 3 bases; unmatched bases: 13. CDR3 sequence reads: CASSHSGRVLRPTDTQYF. CDR3 DNA sequence: TGTGCCAGCAGCCATAGCGGGAGGGTTCTGAGACCGACAGATACGCAGTATTTT.

This clone was seen only once. The chain's CDR3 is CASSLVLLNTEAFF. CDR3 coding DNA: TGTGCCAGCAGCTTGGTCCTATTGAACACTGAAGCTTTCTTT. The chain uses TRBV7-9 and TRBJ1-1, with D unresolved. CDR3 size: 14 residues. Between the trimmed V and J ends, which lost 3 bases and 0 bases, there was a span of 8 bases. Germline V gene data show CDR1 as SEHNR and CDR2 as FQNEAQ (reference sequence).

The chain couples TRBV16 to TRBJ1-2; 8 nucleotides match TRBD1. Germline V CDR1 and CDR2: KGHSY, FQNENV. Trimming at V came to 0 bases and at J to 5 bases, leaving 8 bases not matched to a gene. CDR3 length equals 16 residues. For the CDR3, the DNA is TGTGCCAGCAGCCAATCTGTCACAGGGGGTCGGTATGGCTACACCTTC. Protein: CASSQSVTGGRYGYTF.

V and J are TRBV6-5 and TRBJ1-5, with D uncertain. Trimming took off 1 base at V and 9 bases at J, with 16 bases between the two ends. This CDR3 spans 15 amino acids. The V gene's germline CDR1 is MNHEY and CDR2 SVGAGI. CDR3 in amino acids: CASSYYTENHLPQHF. The CDR3 coding sequence is TGTGCCAGCAGTTACTACACGGAGAATCATCTGCCCCAGCATTTT.

This chain connects TRBV7-9 to TRBJ1-1; D possibly corresponds to TRBD1 (5 bases). Germline CDR1 is SEHNR and CDR2 is FQNEAQ (reference sequence). Trimming cost V 3 bases and J 4 bases, with 15 bases left between them. The CDR3 totals 15 residues. The CDR3 nucleotides are TGTGCCAGCAGCTTCCGGCAGGGAATGACCACTGAAGCTTTCTTT. It translates to CASSFRQGMTTEAFF.

CDR3 in amino acids: CASSVRGEAFF. The CDR3 bases are TGTGCCAGCAGTGTACGAGGTGAAGCTTTCTTT. This chain connects TRBV2 to TRBJ1-1; no clear D. CDR1 SNHLY and CDR2 FYNNEI come from the germline V gene. V lost 4 bases to trimming and J lost 7 bases, with 7 bases between them. The CDR3 consists of 11 residues. The variable domain in full, with the rest retrieved from reference TRBV2 and TRBJ1-1, is EPEVTQTPSHQVTQMGQEVILRCVPISNHLYFYWYRQILGQKVEFLVSFYNNEISEKSEIFDDQFSVERPDGSNFTLKIRSTKLEDSAMYFCASSVRGEAFFGQGTRLTVV.

The CDR3 sequence: CASSGGQGLGYTF. The DNA for the CDR3 is TGTGCCAGCAGTGGGGGGCAGGGGCTTGGCTACACCTTC. The chain is built from TRBV2 and TRBJ1-2; TRBD1 is a possible D gene (6 bases). V lost 4 bases and J 7 bases, leaving 13 bases between the germline ends. The CDR3 has 13 amino acids. CDR1 and CDR2 (germline): SNHLY, FYNNEI.

The rearrangement links TRBV6-5 to TRBJ1-3; unclear D gene. The CDR3 has 13 amino acids. Deletions cut 5 bases from V and 4 bases from J, with 9 bases between. Germline V gene data show CDR1 as MNHEY and CDR2 as SVGAGI. The CDR3 DNA sequence: TGTGCCAGCAGTGGGTCAGGCGGAAACACCATATATTTT. Its protein product is CASSGSGGNTIYF.

V and J are TRBV27 and TRBJ2-5; 9 positions match TRBD1. With 4 bases clipped from V and 5 bases from J, the junction kept 5 bases outside the gene matches. The CDR3 is 14 residues long. In germline, CDR1 is MNHEY, CDR2 SMNVEV (reference sequence). The DNA for the CDR3 is TGTGCCAGCAGTTCCTGGACAGGGGATGAGACCCAGTACTTC. Protein: CASSSWTGDETQYF.

The chain uses TRBV5-1 and TRBJ1-2; D possibly corresponds to TRBD1 (6 bases). The CDR3 consists of 14 residues. Germline CDR1 is SGHRS and CDR2 is YFSETQ. The V end was cut by 0 bases, the J end by 4 bases, with 10 bases between. The DNA of the CDR3 is TGCGCCAGCAGCTTGGACAGGGCTACCTATGGCTACACCTTC. Its translation: CASSLDRATYGYTF. Combining the CDR3 with reference TRBV5-1 and TRBJ1-2 gives the whole variable domain KAGVTQTPRYLIKTRGQQVTLSCSPISGHRSVSWYQQTPGQGLQFLFEYFSETQRNKGNFPGRFSGRQFSNSRSEMNVSTLELGDSALYLCASSLDRATYGYTFGSGTRLTVV.

The rearrangement links TRBV12-5 to TRBJ1-2; 10 nucleotides line up with TRBD1. Germline V CDR1 and CDR2: LGHNT, FRNRAP. V dropped 6 bases and J dropped 6; count of bases not matched to a gene: 25. The CDR3 extends over 20 amino acids. CDR3 protein: CASGLPPLGQGIRRTDGYTF. CDR3 in DNA: TGTGCTAGTGGCTTACCTCCCTTGGGACAGGGGATACGACGCACTGATGGCTACACCTTC.

V gene TRBV5-4 combines with J gene TRBJ1-4, with D perhaps TRBD1 (5 bases). The germline V and J ends were trimmed by 3 bases and 0 bases, with 12 bases remaining between them. Looked up from germline, CDR1 is SGHNT and CDR2 is YYREEE (reference sequence). This CDR3 contains 16 residues. CDR3 in amino acids: CASSSMTDATNEKLFF. CDR3 in DNA: TGTGCCAGCAGCTCGATGACAGATGCAACTAATGAAAAACTGTTTTTT.

Here the CDR3 reads CASSPKEGVGTEAFF. In DNA, the CDR3 is TGTGCCAGCAGCCCAAAGGAGGGAGTGGGCACTGAAGCTTTCTTT. This chain joins TRBV7-9 and TRBJ1-1; D not resolved. The ends were cut back, 5 bases at V and 4 bases at J, with 17 bases in the middle. This CDR3 has 15 amino acids. CDR1 and CDR2 (germline): SEHNR, FQNEAQ (reference sequence).

This chain joins TRBV11-1 and TRBJ2-1; 11 nucleotides line up with TRBD2. The CDR3 totals 19 residues. V dropped 2 bases and J dropped 5; count of bases not matched to a gene: 14. Looked up from germline, CDR1 is SGHAT and CDR2 is FQDESV (reference sequence). The CDR3 protein is CASSLTATSGSPKNNEQFF. Written as DNA, the CDR3 is TGTGCCAGCAGCTTAACCGCTACTAGCGGGAGCCCAAAGAACAATGAGCAGTTCTTC.

This clone was seen a few times. The chain has TRBV20-1 and TRBJ1-1; no definite D call. V lost 3 bases and J lost 5, with 7 bases in between. CDR3 length: 11 amino acids. Germline CDR1 reads DFQATT; CDR2 reads SNEGSKA (reference sequence). CDR3 residues: CSASRLTEAFF. The CDR3 nucleotides are TGCAGTGCTAGCAGGTTAACTGAAGCTTTCTTT.